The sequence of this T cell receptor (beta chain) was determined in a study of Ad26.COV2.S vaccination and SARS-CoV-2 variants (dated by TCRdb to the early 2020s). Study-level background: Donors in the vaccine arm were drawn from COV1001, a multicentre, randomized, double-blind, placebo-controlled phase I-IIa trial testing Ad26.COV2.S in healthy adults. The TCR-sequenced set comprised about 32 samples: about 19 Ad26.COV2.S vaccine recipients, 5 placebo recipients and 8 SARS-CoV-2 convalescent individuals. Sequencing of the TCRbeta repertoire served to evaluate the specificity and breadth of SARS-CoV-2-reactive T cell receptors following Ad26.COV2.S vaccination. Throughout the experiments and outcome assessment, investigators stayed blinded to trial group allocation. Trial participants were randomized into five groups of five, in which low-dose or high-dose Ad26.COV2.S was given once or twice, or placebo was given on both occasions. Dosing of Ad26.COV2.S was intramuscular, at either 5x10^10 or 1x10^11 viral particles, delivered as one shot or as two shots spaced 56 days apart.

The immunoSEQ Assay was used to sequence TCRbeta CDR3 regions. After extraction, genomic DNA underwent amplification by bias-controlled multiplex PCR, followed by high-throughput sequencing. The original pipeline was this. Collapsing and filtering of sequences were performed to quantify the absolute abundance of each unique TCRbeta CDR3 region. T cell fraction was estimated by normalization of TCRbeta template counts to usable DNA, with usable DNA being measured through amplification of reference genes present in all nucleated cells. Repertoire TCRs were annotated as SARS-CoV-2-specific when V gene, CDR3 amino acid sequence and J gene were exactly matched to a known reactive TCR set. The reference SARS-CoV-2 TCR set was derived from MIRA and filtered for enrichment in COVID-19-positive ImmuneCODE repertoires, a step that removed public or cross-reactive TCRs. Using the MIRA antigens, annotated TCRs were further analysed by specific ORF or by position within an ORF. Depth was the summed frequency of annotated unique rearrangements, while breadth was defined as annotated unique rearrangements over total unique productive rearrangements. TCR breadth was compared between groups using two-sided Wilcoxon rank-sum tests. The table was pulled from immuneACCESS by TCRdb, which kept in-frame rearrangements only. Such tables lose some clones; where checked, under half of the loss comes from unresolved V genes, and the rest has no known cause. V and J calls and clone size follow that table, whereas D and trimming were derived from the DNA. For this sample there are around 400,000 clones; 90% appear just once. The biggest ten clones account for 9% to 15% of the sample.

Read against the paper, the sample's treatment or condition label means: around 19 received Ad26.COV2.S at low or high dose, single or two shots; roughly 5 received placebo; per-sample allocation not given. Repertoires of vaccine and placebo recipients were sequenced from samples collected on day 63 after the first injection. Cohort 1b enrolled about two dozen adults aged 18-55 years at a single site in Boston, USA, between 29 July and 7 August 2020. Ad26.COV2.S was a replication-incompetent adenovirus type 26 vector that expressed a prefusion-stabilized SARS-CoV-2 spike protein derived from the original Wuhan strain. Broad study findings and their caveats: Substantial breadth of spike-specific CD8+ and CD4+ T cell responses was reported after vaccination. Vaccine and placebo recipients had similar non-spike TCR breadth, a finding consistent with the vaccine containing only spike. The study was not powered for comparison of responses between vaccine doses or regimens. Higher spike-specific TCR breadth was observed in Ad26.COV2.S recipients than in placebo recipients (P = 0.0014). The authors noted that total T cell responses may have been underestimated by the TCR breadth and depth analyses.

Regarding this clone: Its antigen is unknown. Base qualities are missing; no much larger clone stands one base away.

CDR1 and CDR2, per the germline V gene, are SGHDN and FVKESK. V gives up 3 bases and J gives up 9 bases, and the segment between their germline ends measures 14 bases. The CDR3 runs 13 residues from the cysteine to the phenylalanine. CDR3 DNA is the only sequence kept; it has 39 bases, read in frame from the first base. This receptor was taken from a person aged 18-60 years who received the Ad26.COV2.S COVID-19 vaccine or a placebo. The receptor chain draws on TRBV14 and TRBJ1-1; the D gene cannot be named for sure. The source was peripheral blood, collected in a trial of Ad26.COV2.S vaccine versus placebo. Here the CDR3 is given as CASSHPPGLQAFF. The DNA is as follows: TGTGCCAGCAGCCACCCCCCGGGCTTACAAGCTTTCTTT.